Listed here is a single T cell receptor beta chain. Germline trimming cut 5 bases from V and 5 bases from J; bases unmatched to any gene: 9. From germline, CDR1 is LNHDA and CDR2 SQIVND (reference sequence). The CDR3 loop spans 15 amino acids. In the original workflow: Reference gene primer amplification gave estimated nucleated cell counts. Only in-frame clones appear in the TCRdb table, and some are missing; sequencing was by immunoSEQ multiplex PCR. The V and J calls and clone size were taken over from that table, and D and trimming were inferred from the DNA. Of about 82,000 clones in the sample, 85% were seen once. This record comes from a study of blood T cell repertoires in COVID-19. Background on the study: The United States, Italy and Spain were the sources of the acute and convalescent COVID-19 samples. PBMCs, B-cell-depleted T cells, or T cells provided the cDNA or gDNA that made up the material.

V and J are TRBV19 and TRBJ1-2, with 9 bases matching TRBD1. The sequence was collected from a man of 80 years or more with active or convalescent COVID-19. The sequenced sample consisted of peripheral blood. Here the CDR3 DNA reads TGTGCCAGTAGTGGGACGGACAGGGGAGGTTATGGCTACACCTTC. Protein product: CASSGTDRGGYGYTF.